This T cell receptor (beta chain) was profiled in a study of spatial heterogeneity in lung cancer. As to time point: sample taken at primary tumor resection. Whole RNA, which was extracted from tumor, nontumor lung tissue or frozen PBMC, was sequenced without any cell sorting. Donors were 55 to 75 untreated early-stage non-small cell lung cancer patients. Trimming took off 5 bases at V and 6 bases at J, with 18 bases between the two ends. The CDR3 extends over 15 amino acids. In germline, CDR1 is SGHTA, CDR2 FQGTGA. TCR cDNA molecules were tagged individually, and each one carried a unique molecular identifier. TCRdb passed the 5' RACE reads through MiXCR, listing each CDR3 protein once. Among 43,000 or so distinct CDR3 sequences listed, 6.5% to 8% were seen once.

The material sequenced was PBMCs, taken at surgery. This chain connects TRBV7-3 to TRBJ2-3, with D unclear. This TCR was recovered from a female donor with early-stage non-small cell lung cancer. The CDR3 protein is CASSLTSLGADTQYF. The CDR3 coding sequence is TGTGCCAGCAGCCTCACCTCCCTAGGCGCGGATACGCAGTATTTT.